Following are 6 T cell receptor beta chains from one sample sequenced in a study of graft-versus-host responses after intestinal transplantation. These receptors' antigens are unknown. Generated by immunoSEQ multiplex PCR, the TCRdb table keeps only in-frame clones and is missing some. The sample shows 80,000 to 100,000 clones, about 93% of them seen only once. Specimen: unstimulated CD4+ T cells sorted from spleen or lymph node cells, collected before intestinal transplant. Receptors were obtained from a human donor who received an intestinal transplant.

The rearrangement uses TRBV13 and TRBJ1-2; possible D gene TRBD1, 6 bases. Germline CDR1 is PRHDT and CDR2 is FYEKMQ (reference sequence). The CDR3 has 13 residues. V lost 2 bases, J lost 4 bases, and 8 bases lay in between. This chain's CDR3 is CASSLRGAYGYTF. CDR3 DNA sequence: TGTGCCAGCAGCTTACGGGGGGCCTATGGCTACACCTTC.

CDR3 bases: TGTGCCAGCAGCTTGGGGCGGGGGACCGAAGAGACCCAGTACTTC. It encodes CASSLGRGTEETQYF. This chain connects TRBV5-4 to TRBJ2-5; TRBD2 agrees at 7 bases. CDR1 SGHNT and CDR2 YYREEE come from the germline V gene (reference sequence). V trimming: 0 bases; J trimming: 3 bases; junction bases outside the gene matches: 5. The CDR3 sequence is 15 residues long.

This chain joins TRBV30 and TRBJ2-3; possible D gene TRBD2, 7 bases. The CDR3 is 13 amino acids. V lost 7 bases to trimming and J lost 7 bases, with 18 bases between them. CDR1 and CDR2 from the germline V gene are GTSNPN and SVGIG (reference sequence). CDR3 in DNA: TGTGCCTCAAGGGCGGGGGCTTCATATACGCAGTATTTT. It yields the protein CASRAGASYTQYF.

V usage is TRBV5-6 and J usage is TRBJ2-7; 7 nucleotides line up with TRBD2. The J segment lost 3 bases and the V segment lost 8 bases, leaving 5 bases of the junction unmatched. Germline V gene data show CDR1 as SGHDT and CDR2 as YYEEEE. CDR3 size: 12 residues. The chain's CDR3 is CARRASGYEQYF. As DNA, the CDR3 is TGTGCCAGAAGGGCTAGCGGCTACGAGCAGTACTTC.

The CDR3 region has the DNA TGTGCCAGCAGTGTACTAGCGGGGCCCGCAGATACGCAGTATTTT. Its protein is CASSVLAGPADTQYF. V usage is TRBV6-1 and J usage is TRBJ2-3; TRBD2 aligns across 10 bases. CDR3 length: 15 amino acids. CDR1 is MNHNS and CDR2 is SASEGT in the germline V gene. Unmatched junction bases numbered 5, after V lost 4 bases and J lost 4 bases.

The chain uses TRBV18 and TRBJ2-7; 7 nucleotides agree with TRBD1. This CDR3 has 15 amino acids. Germline values: CDR1 KGHSH, CDR2 LQKENI. V shed 3 bases and J 2 bases; nucleotides not matched to a gene: 7. Here the CDR3 DNA reads TGTGCCAGCTCACCTATGACAGGGCCTACCTACGAGCAGTACTTC. It is translated as CASSPMTGPTYEQYF.